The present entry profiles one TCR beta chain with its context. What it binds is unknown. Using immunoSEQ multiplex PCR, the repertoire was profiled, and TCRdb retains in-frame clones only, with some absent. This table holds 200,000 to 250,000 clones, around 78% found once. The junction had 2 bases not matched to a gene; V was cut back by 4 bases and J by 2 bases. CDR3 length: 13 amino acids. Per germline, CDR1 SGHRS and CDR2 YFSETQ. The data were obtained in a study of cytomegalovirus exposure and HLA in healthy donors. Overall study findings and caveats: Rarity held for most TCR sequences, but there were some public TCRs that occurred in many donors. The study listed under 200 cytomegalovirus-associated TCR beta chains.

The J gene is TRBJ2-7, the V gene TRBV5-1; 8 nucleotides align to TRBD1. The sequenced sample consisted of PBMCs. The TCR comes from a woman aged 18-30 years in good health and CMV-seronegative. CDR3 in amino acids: CASSMDRAYEQYF. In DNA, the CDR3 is TGCGCCAGCAGCATGGACAGGGCCTACGAGCAGTACTTC.